The 32 T cell receptor beta chains in this list originate from one sample, sequenced in a study of cytomegalovirus exposure and HLA in healthy donors. Researchers ran the PCR with 60 Vbeta and 13 Jbeta primers. Assay: immunoSEQ multiplex PCR; the TCRdb copy retains only in-frame clones and omits some. The sample lists about 140,000 clones; roughly four fifths were seen once. The material sequenced was PBMCs. These receptors all stem from a man aged 25 to 45 in good health and CMV-seropositive.

This CDR3 reads CASRAGLPVTDTQYF. As DNA, the CDR3 is TGCGCCAGCAGGGCGGGACTCCCCGTGACAGATACGCAGTATTTT. The chain couples TRBV5-1 to TRBJ2-3, with D perhaps matching TRBD2 (6 bases). Trimming removed 5 bases at V and 3 bases at J, with 16 bases between. Germline CDR1 is SGHRS and CDR2 is YFSETQ. CDR3 length equals 15 residues.

This clone showed up just a few times. V gene TRBV29-1 combines with J gene TRBJ1-1; D might be TRBD1 (5 bases). V was clipped by 3 bases and J by 4 bases, with 12 bases between them. The CDR3 length is 13 residues. The germline V gene has CDR1 SQVTM and CDR2 ANQGSEA. The CDR3 bases are TGCAGCGTTGACTCCAGGGTGGGCACTGAAGCTTTCTTT. Residues: CSVDSRVGTEAFF.

The chain has TRBV7-9 and TRBJ2-7; no clear D gene. V was clipped by 3 bases and J by 5 bases, with 8 bases between them. Germline-derived CDR1 and CDR2 are SEHNR and FQNEAQ (reference sequence). The CDR3 has 12 residues. Written as DNA, the CDR3 is TGTGCCAGCAGCTTCCAGGTCAACGAGCAGTACTTC. Its protein is CASSFQVNEQYF.

The V gene is TRBV10-3, the J gene TRBJ2-1; D is possibly TRBD2 (5 bases). Germline lookup yields CDR1 ENHRY and CDR2 SYGVKD. The CDR3 has 13 amino acids. Trimming took 0 bases from V and 7 from J, leaving 7 bases between them. In DNA, the CDR3 is TGTGCCATCAGTGAGTCGGGAGTGAATGAGCAGTTCTTC. Residues: CAISESGVNEQFF.

The chain uses TRBV19 and TRBJ1-3; possible D gene TRBD1, 5 bases. CDR3 length: 14 amino acids. In germline, CDR1 is LNHDA, CDR2 SQIVND (reference sequence). Trimming removed 9 bases from V and 8 bases from J, with 20 bases in between. The CDR3 DNA follows: TGTGCCAGCCCACGAAGGGGAAAAGAGGACACCATATATTTT. Translation: CASPRRGKEDTIYF.

This rearrangement joins TRBV11-2 to TRBJ2-3; D unresolved. The CDR3 covers 12 residues. Germline V gene sequence: CDR1 SGHAT, CDR2 FQNNGV. V was trimmed by 3 bases and J by 3 bases, leaving 4 bases between them. CDR3 nucleotides: TGTGCCAGCAGCTTCGTTACAGATACGCAGTATTTT. It is translated as CASSFVTDTQYF.

V usage is TRBV6-5 and J usage is TRBJ1-4, with 7 bases matching TRBD1. The germline V gene encodes CDR1 MNHEY and CDR2 SVGAGI. V gave up 2 bases and J gave up 8 bases; unmatched junction bases: 5. The CDR3 spans 14 residues. The CDR3 spells CASSYDRVREKLFF. In DNA, the CDR3 is TGTGCCAGCAGTTACGACAGGGTTAGGGAAAAACTGTTTTTT.

V usage is TRBV19 and J usage is TRBJ2-2, with D perhaps TRBD1 (6 bases). Germline V CDR1 and CDR2: LNHDA, SQIVND (reference sequence). Trimming pared 6 bases from V and 2 bases from J, leaving 10 bases between. CDR3 size: 14 residues. The CDR3 reads CASSSGTNTGELFF. The CDR3 DNA is TGTGCCAGTAGCTCCGGGACAAACACCGGGGAGCTGTTTTTT.

The V call is TRBV18, the J call TRBJ1-6; maybe TRBD1 (6 bases). Germline V gene lookup returns CDR1 KGHSH and CDR2 LQKENI. V was cut by 6 bases and J by 7 bases, with 16 bases left in between. The CDR3 runs 15 residues. CDR3 DNA sequence: TGTGCCAGCTCCAGGGGAGACTTGCGGAATTCACCCCTCCACTTT. Protein: CASSRGDLRNSPLHF.

J is TRBJ2-5 and V is TRBV6-5; D unresolved. Trimming shortened V by 4 bases and J by 3 bases, and 3 bases separated the two germline ends. Looked up from germline, CDR1 is MNHEY and CDR2 is SVGAGI. This CDR3 contains 11 residues. The CDR3 sequence: CASSSKETQYF. In nucleotides, the CDR3 is TGTGCCAGCAGTTCCAAAGAGACCCAGTACTTC.

The genes are TRBV28 and TRBJ2-7; tentative D call: TRBD2 (5 bases). Trimming removed 2 bases from V and 2 bases from J, with 10 bases in between. The CDR3 is 14 amino acids. Germline V gene sequence: CDR1 MDHEN, CDR2 SYDVKM. Written as DNA, the CDR3 is TGTGCCAGCAGTTTAGAGGGCGGTACCTACGAGCAGTACTTC. It yields the protein CASSLEGGTYEQYF.

The chain has TRBV9 and TRBJ1-3, with unresolved D. Germline loops: CDR1 SGDLS, CDR2 YYNGEE. The CDR3 runs 13 residues. The ends were cut back, 6 bases at V and 8 bases at J, with 15 bases in the middle. The CDR3 region has the DNA TGTGCCAGCACCTCGGTCCCGTCGGACACCATATATTTT. Amino acids: CASTSVPSDTIYF. Full variable domain (rest looked up from reference TRBV9 and TRBJ1-3): DSGVTQTPKHLITATGQRVTLRCSPRSGDLSVYWYQQSLDQGLQFLIQYYNGEERAKGNILERFSAQQFPDLHSELNLSSLELGDSALYFCASTSVPSDTIYFGEGSWLTVV.

This chain joins TRBV27 and TRBJ1-2, with a tentative D call TRBD1 (5 bases). Trimming removed 6 bases at V and 0 bases at J, with 20 bases between. The CDR3 runs to 17 residues. Looked up from germline, CDR1 is MNHEY and CDR2 is SMNVEV (reference sequence). The CDR3 sequence is CASRHSGGAGANYGYTF. The CDR3 bases are TGTGCCAGCAGACATTCCGGGGGAGCCGGAGCTAACTATGGCTACACCTTC.

This chain joins TRBV10-3 and TRBJ2-7; no firm D call. The CDR3 covers 12 residues. The germline V and J ends were trimmed by 0 bases and 3 bases, with 3 bases remaining between them. The V gene's germline CDR1 is ENHRY and CDR2 SYGVKD. CDR3 DNA sequence: TGTGCCATCAGTGAGTCCAGCTACGAGCAGTACTTC. Encoded protein: CAISESSYEQYF.

The CDR3 nucleotides are TGTGCCAGCAGCTTGGAGGGGGCCTCCCGTGCTTTCTTT. Translation gives CASSLEGASRAFF. The chain uses TRBV5-4 and TRBJ1-1; 7 bases fit TRBD1. The V gene's germline CDR1 is SGHNT and CDR2 YYREEE (reference sequence). The J segment lost 11 bases and the V segment lost 0 bases, leaving 7 bases of the junction unmatched. This CDR3 has 13 residues.

The chain has TRBV2 and TRBJ2-3; a weak D match, TRBD2 (5 bases). Deletions cut 1 base from V and 6 bases from J, with 14 bases between. Germline-derived CDR1 and CDR2 are SNHLY and FYNNEI. The CDR3 length is 15 residues. CDR3 nucleotides: TGTGCCAGCAGTGAAGGGGCAAAGAGAGGGGATACGCAGTATTTT. Translated: CASSEGAKRGDTQYF.

As DNA, the CDR3 is TGTGCCAGCAGCCCGTCAGGGGTAGGCTATGGCTACACCTTC. This gives the protein CASSPSGVGYGYTF. This chain links TRBV7-9 with TRBJ1-2; D is perhaps TRBD1 (6 bases). The germline CDR1 and CDR2 sequences are SEHNR and FQNEAQ (reference sequence). Trimming cost V 5 bases and J 4 bases, with 14 bases left between them. The CDR3 has 14 amino acids.

The chain joins TRBV19 to TRBJ1-4; TRBD1 matches at 7 bases. CDR1 LNHDA and CDR2 SQIVND come from the germline V gene (reference sequence). The CDR3 length is 16 residues. The junction had 9 bases not matched to a gene; V was cut back by 4 bases and J by 4 bases. CDR3 residues: CASSKLPGQRNEKLFF. The CDR3 DNA follows: TGTGCCAGTAGTAAGCTCCCGGGACAGCGTAATGAAAAACTGTTTTTT. Filled out from reference TRBV19 and TRBJ1-4, the complete variable domain reads DGGITQSPKYLFRKEGQNVTLSCEQNLNHDAMYWYRQDPGQGLRLIYYSQIVNDFQKGDIAEGYSVSREKKESFPLTVTSAQKNPTAFYLCASSKLPGQRNEKLFFGSGTQLSVL.

J is TRBJ2-2 and V is TRBV4-1; 9 nucleotides agree with TRBD1. The J segment lost 8 bases and the V segment lost 1 base, leaving 5 bases of the junction unmatched. From germline, CDR1 is MGHRA and CDR2 YSYEKL. This CDR3 comprises 15 residues. DNA of the CDR3: TGCGCCAGCAGCCAAGGGACAGGGGCGCAGGGGGAGCTGTTTTTT. Encoded protein: CASSQGTGAQGELFF.

The gene calls are TRBV7-3 and TRBJ2-5; 12 bases fit TRBD2. CDR3 length equals 20 residues. Germline CDR1 is SGHTA and CDR2 is FQGTGA. Unmatched junction bases numbered 17, after V lost 2 bases and J lost 4 bases. The CDR3 protein is CASSLQGGGLAGGGRETQYF. In nucleotides, the CDR3 is TGTGCCAGCAGCTTACAGGGGGGGGGACTAGCGGGCGGAGGTCGAGAGACCCAGTACTTC.

This rearrangement joins TRBV2 to TRBJ2-3, with 11 bases fitting TRBD2. V was clipped by 1 base and J by 4 bases; unmatched bases: 7. The CDR3 length is 17 residues. Germline V CDR1 and CDR2: SNHLY, FYNNEI. The CDR3 DNA is TGTGCCAGCAGTGAAGGAATTACTAGCGGGAGTGCAGATACGCAGTATTTT. Translating it yields CASSEGITSGSADTQYF.

The rearrangement links TRBV21-1 to TRBJ1-2; TRBD1, as called in the table, went unchecked against the DNA. TRBV21-1 counts as a pseudogene. The CDR3 contains 17 residues. The CDR3 DNA is TGTGCCATCACACCGGACAGATTCCTTGAGGGAACTTATGGCTACACCTTC. Protein product: CAITPDRFLEGTYGYTF.

This sequence joins TRBV6-5 and TRBJ1-1; possible D gene TRBD1, 5 bases. Germline CDR1 is MNHEY and CDR2 is SVGAGI. Trimming cost V 5 bases and J 4 bases, with 14 bases left between them. The CDR3 covers 14 residues. The CDR3 loop is CASSPQGYGTEAFF. CDR3 nucleotide sequence: TGTGCCAGCAGTCCCCAGGGCTACGGCACTGAAGCTTTCTTT.

This chain links TRBV5-1 with TRBJ1-4, with 7 bases that match TRBD1. This CDR3 has 15 residues. Trimming removed 4 bases from V and 6 bases from J; junction bases left unmatched: 9. Germline CDR1 SGHRS, CDR2 YFSETQ. CDR3 DNA sequence: TGCGCCAGCAGCACGCAGGGGCAGGGGGATGAAAAACTGTTTTTT. It translates to CASSTQGQGDEKLFF.

This clone occurred a few times. This chain links TRBV7-9 with TRBJ1-4; D is perhaps TRBD1 (6 bases). V gave up 6 bases and J gave up 3 bases, with 14 bases separating them. In germline, CDR1 is SEHNR, CDR2 FQNEAQ (reference sequence). This CDR3 contains 15 residues. Written as DNA, the CDR3 is TGTGCCAGCAGGCCCCCACAGGGATCTAATGAAAAACTGTTTTTT. Translated: CASRPPQGSNEKLFF.

V gene TRBV7-9 combines with J gene TRBJ1-2, with D possibly TRBD1 on 5 matching bases. Trimming left V 1 base short and J 0 bases short, with 6 bases between. Germline V CDR1 and CDR2: SEHNR, FQNEAQ (reference sequence). This CDR3 contains 14 residues. CDR3 protein: CASSLETANYGYTF. In nucleotides, the CDR3 is TGTGCCAGCAGCTTAGAGACAGCTAACTATGGCTACACCTTC.

V and J are TRBV6-1 and TRBJ1-5; D ambiguous. CDR3 length: 14 residues. The germline gives CDR1 MNHNS, CDR2 SASEGT. Trimming removed 5 bases at V and 10 bases at J, with 18 bases between. The CDR3 protein is CASSYSGNVRPQHF. The CDR3, as DNA: TGTGCCAGCAGTTATTCCGGGAACGTCCGACCCCAGCATTTT.

CDR3 bases: TGTGCCAGCACCCTGACTAGCCTGAACACCGGGGAGCTGTTTTTT. Its translation: CASTLTSLNTGELFF. This chain links TRBV7-9 with TRBJ2-2, with TRBD2 matching 7 bases. This CDR3 region has 15 residues. Germline V gene lookup returns CDR1 SEHNR and CDR2 FQNEAQ (reference sequence). V trimming: 7 bases; J trimming: 1 base; junction bases outside the gene matches: 6.

This rearrangement joins TRBV6-5 to TRBJ2-3, with D possibly TRBD1 on 5 matching bases. This CDR3 is 15 amino acids long. V lost 6 bases to trimming and J lost 0 bases, with 13 bases between them. Germline CDR1 MNHEY, CDR2 SVGAGI. This CDR3 is CASRVTVASTDTQYF. The CDR3 DNA follows: TGTGCCAGCAGGGTGACAGTTGCTAGCACAGATACGCAGTATTTT.

This clone has just a few counts. This sequence joins TRBV11-2 and TRBJ1-2; D perhaps matches TRBD1 (5 bases). CDR1 and CDR2 from the germline V gene are SGHAT and FQNNGV. The V gene lost 5 bases and the J gene lost 1 base, with 17 bases spanning the gap. The CDR3 consists of 16 residues. The CDR3 DNA is TGTGCCAGCAGCCGCGCCTCCTCGACAGTTAACTATGGCTACACCTTC. It is translated as CASSRASSTVNYGYTF.

The chain is built from TRBV5-1 and TRBJ1-3, with TRBD1 matching over 7 bases. The CDR3 totals 16 residues. The trim removed 4 bases at V and 4 bases at J, leaving 11 bases unmatched. Looked up from germline, CDR1 is SGHRS and CDR2 is YFSETQ. CDR3 coding DNA: TGCGCCAGCAGCACCACCACAGGGGAATCCGGAAACACCATATATTTT. Protein: CASSTTTGESGNTIYF.

On this clone itself: Its ends do not fully match the called genes, so a read error is possible. DNA of the CDR3: TGTGCTAGCAGCCCAAACCGACCGGGACATGGGATGGGGGAGCAGTACTTC. This encodes CASSPNRPGHGMGEQYF. The rearrangement joins TRBV7-7 to TRBJ2-7; TRBD1 might be the D (6 bases). This CDR3 region has 17 residues. Germline CDR1 and CDR2: SSHAT and FNYEAQ (reference sequence). The entire variable domain, with the rest obtained from reference TRBV7-7 and TRBJ2-7, is as follows: GAGVSQSPRYKVTKRGQDVTLRCDPISSHATLYWYQQALGQGPEFLTYFNYEAQPDKSGLPSDRFSAERPEGSISTLTIQRTEQRDSAMYRCASSPNRPGHGMGEQYFGPGTRLTVT.